This T cell receptor (beta chain) emerged from a study of blood T cell repertoires in COVID-19. Study-wide background: The study drew acute and convalescent COVID-19 samples from the United States, Italy and Spain. The analysed material was cDNA or gDNA that came from T cells, B-cell-depleted T cells, or PBMCs.

The CDR3 covers 15 residues. Germline V gives CDR1 SGHRS, CDR2 YFSETQ. V was clipped by 4 bases and J by 8 bases; unmatched bases: 11. Per the authors' pipeline: Estimated nucleated cell counts came from reference gene primer amplification. Sequenced by immunoSEQ multiplex PCR; TCRdb stores in-frame clones only, minus some. Clonal size and the V and J genes are those of that table, whereas D and trimming came from the DNA. The table has just over 250,000 clones, approximately 89% seen once. This TCR came from a woman in her 70s with COVID-19, enrolled during active disease. V gene TRBV5-1 combines with J gene TRBJ2-1, with 8 bases that match TRBD2. Input material: peripheral blood. DNA of the CDR3: TGCGCCAGCAGCAAAAGCGGGAGAGCTGAAGATGAGCAGTTCTTC. It translates to CASSKSGRAEDEQFF. Based on the CDR3 plus reference TRBV5-1 and TRBJ2-1, the full variable domain is KAGVTQTPRYLIKTRGQQVTLSCSPISGHRSVSWYQQTPGQGLQFLFEYFSETQRNKGNFPGRFSGRQFSNSRSEMNVSTLELGDSALYLCASSKSGRAEDEQFFGPGTRLTVL.